Each of the 23 T cell receptor beta chains below was sequenced from the same sample in a study of control samples from healthy donors and cancer patients. The data were produced by immunoSEQ multiplex PCR, yet TCRdb's version contains in-frame clones alone and is incomplete. The repertoire holds over 100,000 clones, roughly 92% seen once, with 4.5% to 7% in the top ten. Sequences were obtained from blood. The receptors were sampled from a man aged 18 to 30 in good health.

The chain uses TRBV2 and TRBJ2-2, with TRBD1 matching over 7 bases. CDR1 SNHLY and CDR2 FYNNEI come from the germline V gene. The CDR3 is 16 amino acids. V shed 2 bases, J shed 1 base, and the junction held 4 bases outside the gene matches. CDR3 nucleotides: TGTGCCAGCAGTGAAATGACAGGGAAGAACACCGGGGAGCTGTTTTTT. It encodes CASSEMTGKNTGELFF.

The V gene is TRBV10-2, the J gene TRBJ2-2, with 8 bases that match TRBD2. CDR3 length: 12 residues. Germline assignment: CDR1 WSHSY and CDR2 SAAADI. V lost 10 bases to trimming and J lost 7 bases; unmatched junction nucleotides: 5. CDR3 sequence reads: CATTSVGGELFF. The CDR3 coding sequence is TGCGCCACGACTAGCGTTGGCGGGGAGCTGTTTTTT.

A few counts support this clone. The junction departs from germline at one end; a sequencing error may be responsible. V usage is TRBV2 and J usage is TRBJ1-1, with TRBD1 as a possible D gene (6 bases). The CDR3 has 12 amino acids. CDR1 SNHLY and CDR2 FYNNEI come from the germline V gene. The CDR3, as DNA: TGTGCCAGCAGTGAAGAGGGGGGGGCGCCGACGTTT. Protein: CASSEEGGAPTF.

This sequence joins TRBV6-1 and TRBJ1-4, with TRBD1 as a possible D gene (6 bases). Germline CDR1 reads MNHNS; CDR2 reads SASEGT. The CDR3 has 14 residues. Trimming took off 7 bases at V and 4 bases at J, with 13 bases between the two ends. CDR3 protein: CASIQGLNNEKLFF. DNA for the CDR3: TGTGCCAGCATCCAGGGGCTGAATAATGAAAAACTGTTTTTT.

On this clone itself: Other DNA sequences of this sample code for an identical CDR3. The chain combines TRBV6-5 with TRBJ1-2, with D tentatively TRBD1 (5 bases). Trimming cost V 2 bases and J 7 bases, with 8 bases left between them. The CDR3 consists of 12 residues. CDR1 and CDR2 from the germline V gene are MNHEY and SVGAGI. CDR3 sequence (DNA): TGTGCCAGCAGTTACGTGGGGGGTGGCTACACCTTC. Protein: CASSYVGGGYTF.

The CDR3 DNA reads as TGTGCCAGCAGTCGGGGGGGTGGCTACACCTTC. This translates into CASSRGGGYTF. The chain employs TRBV6-5 and TRBJ1-2; D may be TRBD1 (5 bases). Trimming took off 5 bases at V and 7 bases at J, with 8 bases between the two ends. CDR3 length equals 11 residues. The V gene's germline CDR1 is MNHEY and CDR2 SVGAGI.

The genes are TRBV3-1 (or the pseudogene TRBV3-2) and TRBJ2-5; 7 nucleotides match TRBD2. CDR3 length: 15 amino acids. Germline V gene lookup returns CDR1 LGHDT and CDR2 YNNKEL (reference sequence). Losses at the gene ends were 4 bases for V and 5 bases for J; bases not matched to a gene: 10. CDR3 sequence reads: CASSPGRAVWETQYF. CDR3 bases: TGTGCCAGCAGCCCTGGGAGGGCTGTCTGGGAGACCCAGTACTTC.

The rearrangement links TRBV11-2 to TRBJ1-3; unclear D gene. CDR1 is SGHAT and CDR2 is FQNNGV in the germline V gene. This CDR3 region has 19 residues. Trimming left V 5 bases short and J 0 bases short, with 23 bases between. The CDR3 DNA is TGTGCCAGCAGCACCACATTGGGGTCACACACGACCTCTGGAAACACCATATATTTT. As protein: CASSTTLGSHTTSGNTIYF.

The rearrangement uses TRBV3-1 (or the pseudogene TRBV3-2) and TRBJ1-6; no clear D. The V end lost 2 bases, the J end lost 7 bases, and 15 bases lay between the germline ends. The CDR3 is 16 amino acids. CDR1 is LGHDT and CDR2 is YNNKEL in the germline V gene (reference sequence). CDR3 sequence (DNA): TGTGCCAGCAGCCAATTAATTCCCACGGAAAATTCACCCCTCCACTTT. This encodes CASSQLIPTENSPLHF.

The V call is TRBV5-4, the J call TRBJ2-7; TRBD1 agrees at 10 bases. Germline V gene lookup returns CDR1 SGHNT and CDR2 YYREEE (reference sequence). The J segment lost 4 bases and the V segment lost 4 bases, leaving 8 bases of the junction unmatched. The CDR3 has 15 amino acids. As DNA, the CDR3 is TGTGCCAGCAGCCCAAATCAGGGACAGGGGTACGAGCAGTACTTC. As protein: CASSPNQGQGYEQYF.

This chain links TRBV19 with TRBJ1-2; D ambiguous. The CDR3 covers 14 residues. Germline V gene data show CDR1 as LNHDA and CDR2 as SQIVND (reference sequence). V lost 3 bases and J 1 base, leaving 9 bases between the germline ends. CDR3 in amino acids: CASSIGDYNYGYTF. The CDR3 nucleotides read TGTGCCAGTAGTATTGGCGACTATAACTATGGCTACACCTTC.

The chain carries TRBV11-2 and TRBJ1-4, with unresolved D. CDR1 SGHAT and CDR2 FQNNGV come from the germline V gene. Trimming cost V 2 bases and J 0 bases, with 4 bases left between them. The CDR3 loop spans 14 amino acids. The CDR3 bases are TGTGCCAGCAGCTTATATCCAACTAATGAAAAACTGTTTTTT. Translated: CASSLYPTNEKLFF. Full variable domain (rest looked up from reference TRBV11-2 and TRBJ1-4): EAGVAQSPRYKIIEKRQSVAFWCNPISGHATLYWYQQILGQGPKLLIQFQNNGVVDDSQLPKDRFSAERLKGVDSTLKIQPAKLEDSAVYLCASSLYPTNEKLFFGSGTQLSVL.

This rearrangement joins TRBV2 to TRBJ1-5, with a possible D match to TRBD1 (5 bases). Trimming pared 3 bases from V and 4 bases from J, leaving 13 bases between. The CDR3 runs 15 residues. Germline-derived CDR1 and CDR2 are SNHLY and FYNNEI. CDR3 bases: TGTGCCAGCAGTGAGGGGCCGGTACGGAATCAGCCCCAGCATTTT. It translates to CASSEGPVRNQPQHF.

This chain links TRBV10-3 with TRBJ1-6, with a weak D call TRBD1 (6 bases). CDR1 and CDR2 (germline): ENHRY, SYGVKD. The CDR3 runs to 18 residues. Trimming removed 7 bases at V and 1 base at J, with 20 bases between. CDR3 nucleotides: TGTGCCATCAACACATCTGGACAGACGGGTTCCTATAATTCACCCCTCCACTTT. Translated, it gives CAINTSGQTGSYNSPLHF.

The chain joins TRBV7-9 to TRBJ2-1, with D possibly TRBD2 on 7 matching bases. V shed 1 base and J shed 9 bases, with 10 bases lying between them. The germline gives CDR1 SEHNR, CDR2 FQNEAQ (reference sequence). This CDR3 spans 13 amino acids. The CDR3 DNA is TGTGCCAGCAGCTTAGAGGGAGGGGGTGAGCAGTTCTTC. It encodes CASSLEGGGEQFF.

The chain recombines TRBV7-9 with TRBJ1-1; D unclear. The V gene lost 6 bases and the J gene lost 3 bases, with 17 bases spanning the gap. Germline-derived CDR1 and CDR2 are SEHNR and FQNEAQ (reference sequence). The CDR3 consists of 15 residues. CDR3 amino acids: CASRKTGGRDTEAFF. The CDR3 region has the DNA TGTGCCAGCAGGAAGACTGGAGGGCGGGACACTGAAGCTTTCTTT.

CDR3 DNA sequence: TGTGCCAGCATACGGACAGGGACGGGGGATCAGCCCCAGCATTTT. It codes for CASIRTGTGDQPQHF. V and J are TRBV6-5 and TRBJ1-5; TRBD1 aligns across 8 bases. V trimming: 7 bases; J trimming: 5 bases; junction bases outside the gene matches: 10. This CDR3 is built from 15 residues. In germline, CDR1 is MNHEY, CDR2 SVGAGI.

V usage is TRBV7-9 and J usage is TRBJ1-2, with D tentatively TRBD1 (6 bases). The germline V gene has CDR1 SEHNR and CDR2 FQNEAQ (reference sequence). Trimming shortened V by 4 bases and J by 0 bases, and 15 bases separated the two germline ends. This CDR3 has 16 residues. The CDR3 nucleotides are TGTGCCAGCAGCTACCTAGGGGGGGCTACTAACTATGGCTACACCTTC. This codes for CASSYLGGATNYGYTF.

V is TRBV11-2 and J is TRBJ2-1; 10 positions agree with TRBD2. The CDR3 is 14 residues long. CDR1 is SGHAT and CDR2 is FQNNGV in the germline V gene. The V and J ends lost 0 bases and 10 bases, in that order; junction bases with no gene match: 3. The CDR3 region has the DNA TGTGCCAGCAGCTTAGATTTACTAGCGGGGGAGCAGTTCTTC. This sequence encodes CASSLDLLAGEQFF.

The chain carries TRBV6-5 and TRBJ1-2; D gene ambiguous. There are 13 residues in the CDR3. Germline values: CDR1 MNHEY, CDR2 SVGAGI. V lost 7 bases and J 6 bases, leaving 15 bases between the germline ends. CDR3 region: CASIPTSDHGYTF. The CDR3 nucleotides read TGTGCCAGCATTCCCACTTCGGACCATGGCTACACCTTC.

The V call is TRBV18, the J call TRBJ2-1; the match to TRBD2 covers 11 bases. Germline lookup yields CDR1 KGHSH and CDR2 LQKENI. V was clipped by 3 bases and J by 5 bases; unmatched bases: 12. The CDR3 is 18 amino acids. CDR3 residues: CASSPRLAGWGTDNEQFF. CDR3 nucleotide sequence: TGTGCCAGCTCACCGAGACTAGCGGGGTGGGGTACAGACAATGAGCAGTTCTTC.

The V and J genes are TRBV5-6 and TRBJ2-1; 11 positions match TRBD2. Germline CDR1 and CDR2: SGHDT and YYEEEE. With 3 bases clipped from V and 2 bases from J, the junction kept 7 bases outside the gene matches. The CDR3 contains 17 residues. CDR3 bases: TGTGCCAGCAGCTCGGGACTAGCGGCTAATACCTACAATGAGCAGTTCTTC. Translating it yields CASSSGLAANTYNEQFF.

The chain uses TRBV11-2 and TRBJ1-1, with a possible D match to TRBD1 (5 bases). The CDR3 is made up of 16 amino acids. Germline-derived CDR1 and CDR2 are SGHAT and FQNNGV. V lost 5 bases to trimming and J lost 1 base, with 17 bases between them. This chain's CDR3 is CASSPAFGHPNTEAFF. The CDR3 DNA sequence: TGTGCCAGCAGCCCCGCCTTCGGACACCCGAACACTGAAGCTTTCTTT.